This is a list of T cell receptor beta chains from one sample in a study of blood T cell repertoires in COVID-19. Using immunoSEQ multiplex PCR, the repertoire was profiled, and TCRdb retains in-frame clones only, with some absent. This repertoire shows roughly 56,000 clones, about 90% found once; its top ten account for about 12%. The sequenced sample consisted of peripheral blood. Receptors were obtained from a man aged 55-75 years with active COVID-19. The CDR3 runs from the conserved cysteine through the conserved F or W. D genes are given only for firm matches. Clone size is stated in some rows and not others, as once, few, many or a class when expanded.

size	V	D	J	length	DNA	CDR3
few	TRBV9	NA	TRBJ1-1	15	TGTGCCAGCAGCGTAGATTATCAGTTTGTCGCTGAAGCTTTCTTT	CASSVDYQFVAEAFF
once	TRBV18	NA	TRBJ2-1	15	TGTGCCAGCTCCCCTCCGGTCGGGAGTTTGGATGAGCAGTTCTTC	CASSPPVGSLDEQFF
NA	TRBV28	TRBD1	TRBJ2-6	17	TGTGCCAGCAGTGGGACAGGGAACCCATCTGGGGCCAACGTCCTGACTTTC	CASSGTGNPSGANVLTF
NA	TRBV5-1	NA	TRBJ2-7	14	TGCGCCAGCAGCGATATGGACAGCTCCTACGAGCAGTACTTC	CASSDMDSSYEQYF
NA	TRBV5-1	NA	TRBJ1-2	14	TGCGCCAGCAGACCAGGCAGGGGCGGGTATGGCTACACCTTC	CASRPGRGGYGYTF
NA	TRBV20-1	TRBD2	TRBJ2-5	15	TGCAGTGCTAGTAGGCTAGCGGGGGCACAAGAGACCCAGTACTTC	CSASRLAGAQETQYF
NA	TRBV11-2	NA	TRBJ2-2	13	TGTGCCAGCAGCGAACAGGGCCCCGGGGAGCTGTTTTTT	CASSEQGPGELFF
NA	TRBV28	NA	TRBJ1-2	14	TGTGCCAGCAGTTTATCTGGGGCGCGGGGGGGCTACACCTTC	CASSLSGARGGYTF
NA	TRBV5-1	NA	TRBJ2-2	15	TGCGCCAGCAGCTTGGGTCAGACTCACACCGGGGAGCTGTTTTTT	CASSLGQTHTGELFF
once	TRBV19	NA	TRBJ2-7	13	TGTGCCAGTAGCCCCAACGGTGCCTACGAGCAGTACTTC	CASSPNGAYEQYF
NA	TRBV11-2	TRBD1	TRBJ1-3	15	TGTGCCAGCAGCTGGGACCGGGACAGCGGAAACACCATATATTTT	CASSWDRDSGNTIYF
NA	TRBV30	TRBD2	TRBJ2-5	12	TGTGCCTGGAGTATAGCGGGAGAGACCCAGTACTTC	CAWSIAGETQYF
few	TRBV27	NA	TRBJ2-2	13	TGTGCCAGCAGTTTATGGGCAGAGGGGGAGCTGTTTTTT	CASSLWAEGELFF
NA	TRBV4-2	TRBD1	TRBJ2-3	18	TGTGCCAGCAGCCAAGATTTAGACAGGGTAGTCTATGCAGATACGCAGTATTTT	CASSQDLDRVVYADTQYF
NA	TRBV5-1	NA	TRBJ1-3	16	TGCGCCAGCAGCTTGCTGGACACCTCGACTGGAAACACCATATATTTT	CASSLLDTSTGNTIYF
NA	TRBV5-5	TRBD1	TRBJ1-5	14	TGTGCCAGCAGCATAGACAGGGACAATCAGCCCCAGCATTTT	CASSIDRDNQPQHF
NA	TRBV19	NA	TRBJ2-7	10	TGTGCCAGTACCCCCCTAGAGCAGTACTTC	CASTPLEQYF
NA	TRBV27	NA	TRBJ1-6	13	TGTGCCAGCAGTCGACAGGTGGGTTCACCCCTCCACTTT	CASSRQVGSPLHF
once	TRBV30	NA	TRBJ1-1	14	TGTGCCTGGAGTGTAACTTACAGGGCCACTGAAGCTTTCTTT	CAWSVTYRATEAFF
NA	TRBV29-1	TRBD1	TRBJ2-1	13	TGCAGCCTTGACAGGGCCCCCTACAATGAGCAGTTCTTC	CSLDRAPYNEQFF
NA	TRBV11-2	NA	TRBJ2-2	14	TGTGCCAGCAACACAGGGAGCGGCACCGGGGAGCTGTTTTTT	CASNTGSGTGELFF
NA	TRBV23-1	TRBD1	TRBJ1-2	14	TGCGCCAGCAGTCAAGGCAGGGGGCACTATGGCTACACCTTC	CASSQGRGHYGYTF
few	TRBV28	NA	TRBJ1-4	14	TGTGCCAGCAGCCCTGTCCGGACTAATGAAAAACTGTTTTTT	CASSPVRTNEKLFF
NA	TRBV5-1	NA	TRBJ1-6	14	TGCGCCAGCAGCTTGGAGGGCAGCGGGTCACCCCTCCACTTT	CASSLEGSGSPLHF
NA	TRBV19	NA	TRBJ2-1	12	TGTGCCAGTAAGACGGGAGTGAATGAGCAGTTCTTC	CASKTGVNEQFF
NA	TRBV28	TRBD1	TRBJ2-4	14	TGTGCCAGCAGTCACAGGGGGGCGGAGAACATTCAGTACTTC	CASSHRGAENIQYF
NA	TRBV6-2/TRBV6-3	TRBD2	TRBJ2-1	14	TGTGCCAGCAGCCTAGCGGGAGTCTACAATGAGCAGTTCTTC	CASSLAGVYNEQFF
NA	TRBV6-2/TRBV6-3	NA	TRBJ1-1	13	TGTGCCAGCAGTTACAGGGGGAACACTGAAGCTTTCTTT	CASSYRGNTEAFF